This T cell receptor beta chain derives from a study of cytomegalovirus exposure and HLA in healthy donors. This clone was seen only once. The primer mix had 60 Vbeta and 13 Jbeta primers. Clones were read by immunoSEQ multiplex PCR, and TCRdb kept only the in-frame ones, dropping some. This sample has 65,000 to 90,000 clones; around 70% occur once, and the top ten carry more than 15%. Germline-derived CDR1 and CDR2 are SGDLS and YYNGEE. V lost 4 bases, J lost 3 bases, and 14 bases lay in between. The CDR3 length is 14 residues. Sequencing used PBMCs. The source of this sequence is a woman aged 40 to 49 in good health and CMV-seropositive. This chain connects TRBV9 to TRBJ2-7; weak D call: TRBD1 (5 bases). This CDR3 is CASSPFQGNYEQYF. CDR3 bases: TGTGCCAGCAGCCCATTCCAGGGTAACTACGAGCAGTACTTC.